This TCR beta chain was retrieved from a study of cytomegalovirus exposure and HLA in healthy donors. Trimming removed 2 bases at V and 5 bases at J, with 18 bases between. The CDR3 length is 16 residues. The V gene's germline CDR1 is MDHEN and CDR2 SYDVKM. The PCR used 60 Vbeta and 13 Jbeta primers. Generated by immunoSEQ multiplex PCR, the TCRdb table keeps only in-frame clones and is missing some. The data hold about 140,000 clones, with around 80% observed a single time. With regard to this clone: The antigen is undetermined.

Broader study findings: The authors later linked a missense DCLRE1C variant to TCR beta V- and J-gene trimming.

The receptor's source is a man between 25 and 39 years old in good health and CMV-seronegative. Material for sequencing was PBMCs. The rearrangement links TRBV28 to TRBJ1-1; D is unclear. The CDR3 nucleotides read TGTGCCAGCAGTTTAGGAGGGATATCCCAGGAGACTGAAGCTTTCTTT. Translation gives CASSLGGISQETEAFF.